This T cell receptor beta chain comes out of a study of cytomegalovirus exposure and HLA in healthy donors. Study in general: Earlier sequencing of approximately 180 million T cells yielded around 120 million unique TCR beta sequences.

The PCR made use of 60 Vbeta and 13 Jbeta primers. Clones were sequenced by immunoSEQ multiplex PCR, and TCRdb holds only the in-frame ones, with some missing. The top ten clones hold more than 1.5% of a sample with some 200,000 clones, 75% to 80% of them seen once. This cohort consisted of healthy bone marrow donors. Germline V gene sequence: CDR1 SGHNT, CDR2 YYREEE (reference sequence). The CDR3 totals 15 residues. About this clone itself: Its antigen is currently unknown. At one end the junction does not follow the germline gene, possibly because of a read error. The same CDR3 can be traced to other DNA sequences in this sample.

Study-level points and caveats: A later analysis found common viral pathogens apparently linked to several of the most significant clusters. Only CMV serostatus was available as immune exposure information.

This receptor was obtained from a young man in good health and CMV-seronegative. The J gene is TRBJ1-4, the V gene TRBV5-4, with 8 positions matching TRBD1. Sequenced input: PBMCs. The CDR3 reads CASSLGQGPDEKLFF. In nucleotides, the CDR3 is TGTGCCAGCAGCTTGGGACAGGGGCCCGATGAGAAACTGTTTTTT.